These 3 T cell receptor beta chains came from one sample sequenced in a study of T-cell reconstitution after alpha-beta-depleted transplantation in children. During its preparation, the TCRbeta library received unique molecular identifiers. Each CDR3 protein is one row after TCRdb ran MiXCR on the PCR reads. The repertoire holds hundreds of thousands of distinct CDR3 sequences, with approximately 10% as singletons. The specimen comprised PBMCs, sampled before TCRalphabeta/CD19-depleted stem cell transplant. The receptors originated from a child younger than two with acute myeloid leukemia, due to receive a stem cell transplant.

This clonotype was observed at least ten times. The genes are TRBV27 and TRBJ2-7, with 10 positions matching TRBD1. From germline, CDR1 is MNHEY and CDR2 SMNVEV (reference sequence). The CDR3 covers 14 residues. V trimming: 2 bases; J trimming: 3 bases; junction bases outside the gene matches: 1. The CDR3 spells CASSLGQGVYEQYF. CDR3 coding DNA: TGTGCCAGCAGTTTAGGACAGGGGGTCTACGAGCAGTACTTC.

The table lists this clonotype with many counts. V and J are TRBV5-6 and TRBJ2-7; a possible D gene is TRBD1 (6 bases). The V gene's germline CDR1 is SGHDT and CDR2 YYEEEE. Trimming stripped 1 base from V and 0 bases from J, with 11 bases between. The CDR3 is 15 residues long. The CDR3 DNA is TGTGCCAGCAGCTTGCGGGACATTTTCTCCTACGAGCAGTACTTC. Translated: CASSLRDIFSYEQYF. The variable domain in full, completed from reference TRBV5-6 and TRBJ2-7, reads DAGVTQSPTHLIKTRGQQVTLRCSPKSGHDTVSWYQQALGQGPQFIFQYYEEEERQRGNFPDRFSGHQFPNYSSELNVNALLLGDSALYLCASSLRDIFSYEQYFGPGTRLTVT.

In this sample, this clonotype turned up many times. The rearrangement uses TRBV24-1 and TRBJ2-2; the match to TRBD2 covers 10 bases. The CDR3 totals 15 residues. Germline CDR1 is KGHDR and CDR2 is SFDVKD. J gave up 6 bases and V 6 bases, and 6 bases lay outside the gene matches. CDR3 in DNA: TGTGCCACCAGTTTTGCTAGCGGGAGTCCCGGGGAGCTGTTTTTT. This encodes CATSFASGSPGELFF.